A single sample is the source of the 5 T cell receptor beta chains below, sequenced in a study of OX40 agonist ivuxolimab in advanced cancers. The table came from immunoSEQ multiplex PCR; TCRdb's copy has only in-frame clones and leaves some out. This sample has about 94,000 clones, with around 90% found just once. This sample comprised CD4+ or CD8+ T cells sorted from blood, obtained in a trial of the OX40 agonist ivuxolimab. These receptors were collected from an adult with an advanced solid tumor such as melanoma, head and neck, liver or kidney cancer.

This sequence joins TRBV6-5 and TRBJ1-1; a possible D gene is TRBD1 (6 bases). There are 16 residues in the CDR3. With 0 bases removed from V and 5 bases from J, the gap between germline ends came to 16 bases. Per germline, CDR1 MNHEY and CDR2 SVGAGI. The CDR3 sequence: CASSYSRYGGLTEAFF. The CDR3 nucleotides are TGTGCCAGCAGTTACTCGAGATATGGGGGGCTGACTGAAGCTTTCTTT.

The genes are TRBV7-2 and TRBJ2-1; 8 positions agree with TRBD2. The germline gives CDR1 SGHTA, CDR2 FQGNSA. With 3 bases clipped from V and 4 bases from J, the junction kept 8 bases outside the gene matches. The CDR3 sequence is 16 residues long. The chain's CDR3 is CASSLGAGGQYNEQFF. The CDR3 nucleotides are TGTGCCAGCAGCTTGGGTGCGGGGGGCCAATACAATGAGCAGTTCTTC. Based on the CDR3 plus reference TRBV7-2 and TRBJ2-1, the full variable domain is GAGVSQSPSNKVTEKGKDVELRCDPISGHTALYWYRQSLGQGLEFLIYFQGNSAPDKSGLPSDRFSAERTGGSVSTLTIQRTQQEDSAVYLCASSLGAGGQYNEQFFGPGTRLTVL.

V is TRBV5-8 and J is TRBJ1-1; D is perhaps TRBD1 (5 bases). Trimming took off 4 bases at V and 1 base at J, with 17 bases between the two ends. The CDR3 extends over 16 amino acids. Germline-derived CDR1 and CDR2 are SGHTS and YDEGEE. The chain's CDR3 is CASSTRLTEWNTEAFF. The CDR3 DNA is TGTGCCAGCAGCACACGACTGACAGAGTGGAACACTGAAGCTTTCTTT.

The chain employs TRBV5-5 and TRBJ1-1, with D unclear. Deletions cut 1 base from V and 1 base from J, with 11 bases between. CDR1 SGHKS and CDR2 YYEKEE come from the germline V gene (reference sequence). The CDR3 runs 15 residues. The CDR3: CASSLRVSENTEAFF. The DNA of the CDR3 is TGTGCCAGCAGCTTGAGGGTATCGGAGAACACTGAAGCTTTCTTT.

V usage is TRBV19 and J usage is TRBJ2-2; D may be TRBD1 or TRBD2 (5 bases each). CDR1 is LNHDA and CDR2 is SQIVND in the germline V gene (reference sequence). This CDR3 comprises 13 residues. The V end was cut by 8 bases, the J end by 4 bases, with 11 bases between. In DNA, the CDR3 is TGTGCCAGTGGGGGTGCGGGCACCGGGGAGCTGTTTTTT. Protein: CASGGAGTGELFF.